Listed below are T cell receptor beta chains from one sample, sequenced in a study of T cell changes during pregnancy in multiple sclerosis. Measured with immunoSEQ multiplex PCR; TCRdb has only the in-frame clones, and not every one. The sample carries fewer than 40,000 clones, approximately 91% recorded once. Sequencing used CD4+ T cells from peripheral blood mononuclear cells, obtained in the second trimester of pregnancy. These receptors were collected from a female donor with multiple sclerosis, enrolled in a pregnancy study. Both conserved end residues are part of each CDR3. Part of the rows lack a size; the others show once, few, many or a class for expanded clones.

cdr3_aa	v_call	clone_size	j_call
CASSPPAGMDGTTYF	TRBV18	-	TRBJ1-3
CASSFTGTGSGYTF	TRBV5-1	-	TRBJ1-2
CASSSRDRRNDGYTF	TRBV5-8	-	TRBJ1-2
CASSLEQGGSSSYNEQFF	TRBV11-3	-	TRBJ2-1
CASSQDYGGSFYNEQFF	TRBV4-2	-	TRBJ2-1
CSVELTENTEAFF	TRBV29-1	once	TRBJ1-1
CASKTRDRVFPDRQPQHF	TRBV19	-	TRBJ1-5
CASRQDGTTEETQYF	TRBV5-1	-	TRBJ2-5
CASSHERDRAVYGYTF	TRBV4-3	-	TRBJ1-2
CASSPGQGARDYGYTF	TRBV4-2	-	TRBJ1-2
CASSRTGGGDQPQHF	TRBV19	-	TRBJ1-5
CASSLQGNTEAFF	TRBV13	-	TRBJ1-1
CASSLVLQGGYGYTF	TRBV7-2	-	TRBJ1-2
CASSSQGTGTGIGYTF	TRBV7-2	-	TRBJ1-2
CASSQQGRTETQYF	TRBV7-2	-	TRBJ2-5
CASSILGQGLGQPQHF	TRBV19	few	TRBJ1-5
CASSVGQGLSLDTQYF	TRBV5-1	-	TRBJ2-3
CSVGAVLYGYTF	TRBV29-1	-	TRBJ1-2
CASSLISSRIPSYNEQFF	TRBV11-1	-	TRBJ2-1
CASSPRGPEAFF	TRBV18	-	TRBJ1-1
CASSIMGGIGAFF	TRBV19	few	TRBJ1-1
CAWSEASGFYEQYF	TRBV30	once	TRBJ2-7
CASSVGDLEETQYF	TRBV9	-	TRBJ2-5